This T cell receptor (beta chain) was identified during a study of blood T cell repertoires in COVID-19. In the study overall: T cells, B-cell-depleted T cells, or PBMCs provided the cDNA or gDNA that served as material.

Germline CDR1 is MGHRA and CDR2 is YSYEKL. V was pared by 1 base and J by 5 bases, with 9 bases of the junction left unmatched. The CDR3 is 16 amino acids. Some clones are missing from TCRdb's copy, which holds only in-frame ones; the method was immunoSEQ multiplex PCR. The sample consists of some 90,000 clones, less than 90% of them appearing once. The material sequenced was peripheral blood. The TCR sequence derives from a woman over 75 with acute or convalescent COVID-19. This chain connects TRBV4-1 to TRBJ2-5; 8 bases map to TRBD2. CDR3 sequence: CASSQVGTRAGETQYF. Here the CDR3 DNA reads TGCGCCAGCAGCCAAGTGGGGACTAGGGCGGGTGAGACCCAGTACTTC.